The source of this TCR beta chain is a study of Graves' ophthalmopathy and Graves' hyperthyroidism. The count of this clonotype is one. Transcripts of RNA were the source for amplifying TCR beta CDR3 regions. A first-round RT-PCR used HTBI primers, followed by a second-round multiplex PCR. Each CDR3 protein is one row after TCRdb ran MiXCR on the multiplex PCR reads. The sample gives around 1.1 million distinct CDR3 sequences, 35% to 40% of which show up once; around 10% is in the top ten. Trimming removed 1 base at V and 3 bases at J, with 10 bases between. The germline CDR1 and CDR2 sequences are DFQATT and SNEGSKA (reference sequence). The CDR3 contains 13 residues.

The sequencing sample was made of peripheral blood or thyroid tissue (not recorded which). The sequence was collected from an adult man with Graves' hyperthyroidism. The chain employs TRBV20-1 and TRBJ2-7, with unresolved D. The CDR3 reads CSARGGAYYEQYF. The CDR3 DNA sequence: TGCAGTGCTAGAGGCGGAGCTTACTACGAGCAGTACTTC.